This T cell receptor (beta chain) came from a study of T-cell reconstitution after alpha-beta-depleted transplantation in children. Unique molecular identifiers were incorporated into the prepared TCRbeta library. Each CDR3 protein gets one entry after TCRdb re-called the PCR reads with MiXCR. The table shows 380,000 or so distinct CDR3 sequences, with 13% occurring only once. The CDR3 sequence is 12 residues long. V shed 7 bases and J shed 6 bases, with 12 bases lying between them. The rearrangement uses TRBV12-3 or TRBV12-4 and TRBJ2-5, with a weak D call TRBD2 (6 bases). The sample consisted of PBMCs, taken from the stem cell graft. The clonotype comes from a human donor who donated a stem cell graft to a child with Fanconi anemia. DNA of the CDR3: TGTGCCAGCACCCCTGCGGGGAAGACCCAGTACTTC. Translation gives CASTPAGKTQYF.